A selection of T cell receptor beta chains follows, all from one sample in a study of TIL therapy for anti-PD-1-resistant metastatic lung cancer. Measured with immunoSEQ multiplex PCR; TCRdb has only the in-frame clones, and not every one. The sample gives 54,000 or so clones, around 87% of which show up once; 2.6% is in the top ten. The sequencing used blood, collected at baseline. Every receptor here comes from a person between 25 and 80 years old with non-small cell lung cancer. Both conserved end residues are part of each CDR3. A D gene is named only where the DNA matches it firmly. Clone size is shown for a subset of rows, as once, few, many or a class of expanded clone.

d_gene | j_gene | v_gene | abundance | CDR3aa | CDR3nt
TRBD1 | TRBJ1-2 | TRBV4-1 | NA | CASSQLWGVDRGHYGYTF | TGCGCCAGCAGCCAATTATGGGGCGTGGACAGGGGGCACTATGGCTACACCTTC
NA | TRBJ1-5 | TRBV27 | NA | CASSLGLPNQPQHF | TGTGCCAGCAGTTTAGGGCTCCCAAATCAGCCCCAGCATTTT
TRBD1 | TRBJ2-6 | TRBV7-8 | NA | CASKDRWAAGANVLTF | TGTGCCAGCAAGGACAGGTGGGCTGCTGGGGCCAACGTCCTGACTTTC
NA | TRBJ1-4 | TRBV7-6 | NA | CASSLLQGHNEKLFF | TGTGCCAGCAGCTTGCTACAGGGACATAATGAAAAACTGTTTTTT
NA | TRBJ2-7 | TRBV5-8 | few | CASSPTGYEQYF | TGTGCCAGCAGCCCGACCGGCTACGAGCAGTACTTC
NA | TRBJ2-6 | TRBV10-3 | NA | CAISEPGRVGANVLTF | TGTGCCATCAGTGAGCCGGGAAGGGTGGGGGCCAACGTCCTGACTTTC
TRBD1 | TRBJ2-5 | TRBV24-1 | NA | CATSQGVQETQYF | TGTGCCACCAGTCAGGGGGTCCAAGAGACCCAGTACTTC
NA | TRBJ1-1 | TRBV4-1 | NA | CASSQGGHLGTEAFF | TGCGCCAGCAGCCAAGGAGGACACTTGGGCACTGAAGCTTTCTTT
NA | TRBJ1-4 | TRBV5-1 | few | CASSSRAGEKLFF | TGCGCCAGCAGCTCTCGGGCAGGAGAAAAACTGTTTTTT
NA | TRBJ1-4 | TRBV18 | NA | CASSPGGQGEKLFF | TGTGCCAGCTCACCAGGGGGGCAGGGTGAAAAACTGTTTTTT
NA | TRBJ1-6 | TRBV6-1 | NA | CASSEQGPSGSPLHF | TGTGCCAGCAGTGAACAGGGTCCCTCGGGTTCACCCCTCCACTTT
NA | TRBJ2-2 | TRBV5-4 | NA | CASSLDSGGAGELFF | TGTGCCAGCAGCTTGGATTCCGGGGGCGCCGGGGAGCTGTTTTTT
TRBD1 | TRBJ1-2 | TRBV27 | NA | CASTTGAGNYGYTF | TGTGCCAGCACCACAGGGGCTGGAAACTATGGCTACACCTTC
NA | TRBJ1-1 | TRBV6-5 | NA | CASSRPGGTEAFF | TGTGCCAGCAGCCGTCCGGGGGGCACTGAAGCTTTCTTT
NA | TRBJ2-7 | TRBV5-6 | NA | CASSSGPRLSYEQYF | TGTGCCAGCAGCTCAGGGCCCCGGCTCTCCTACGAGCAGTACTTC
NA | TRBJ2-2 | TRBV30 | NA | CAWEWGANTGELFF | TGTGCCTGGGAGTGGGGGGCGAACACCGGGGAGCTGTTTTTT
TRBD1 | TRBJ2-1 | TRBV19 | NA | CASSNSRDRPWDEQFF | TGTGCCAGTAGTAACTCCAGGGACAGGCCCTGGGATGAGCAGTTCTTC
NA | TRBJ2-3 | TRBV7-2 | NA | CASSPTYSPTDTQYF | TGTGCCAGCAGCCCCACATATAGCCCCACAGATACGCAGTATTTT
NA | TRBJ1-6 | TRBV30 | NA | CAWRAFENSPLHF | TGTGCCTGGAGGGCCTTTGAAAATTCACCCCTCCACTTT
NA | TRBJ2-6 | TRBV7-3 | NA | CASSVAGANVLTF | TGTGCCAGCAGCGTCGCTGGGGCCAACGTCCTGACTTTC
NA | TRBJ1-2 | TRBV11-3 | NA | CASSQQGGFGYTF | TGTGCCAGCAGCCAGCAGGGAGGGTTTGGCTACACCTTC
TRBD2 | TRBJ2-7 | TRBV7-9 | NA | CASTLLWRGVYEQYF | TGTGCCAGCACCCTCCTGTGGCGGGGGGTCTACGAGCAGTACTTC
NA | TRBJ1-6 | TRBV4-2 | NA | CASSQEDGSQYSPLHF | TGTGCCAGCAGCCAAGAGGACGGAAGTCAGTATTCACCCCTCCACTTT
NA | TRBJ1-3 | TRBV3-1/TRBV3-2 | NA | CASSQETRLSGNTIYF | TGTGCCAGCAGCCAAGAGACAAGACTCTCTGGAAACACCATATATTTT
TRBD2 | TRBJ2-1 | TRBV5-1 | NA | CASSLILAGDEQFF | TGCGCCAGCAGCTTGATCCTAGCGGGAGATGAGCAGTTCTTC
TRBD1 | TRBJ2-7 | TRBV28 | NA | CASSSGQYYEQYF | TGTGCCAGCAGTTCGGGACAGTACTACGAGCAGTACTTC
TRBD2 | TRBJ2-1 | TRBV29-1 | NA | CSVDGTSGTGEQFF | TGCAGCGTTGATGGGACTAGCGGGACCGGTGAGCAGTTCTTC
NA | TRBJ2-3 | TRBV5-1 | NA | CASSGGAATDTQYF | TGCGCCAGCAGCGGGGGGGCGGCGACAGATACGCAGTATTTT
NA | TRBJ2-1 | TRBV12-3/TRBV12-4 | NA | CASSPMNEQFF | TGTGCCAGCAGTCCGATGAATGAGCAGTTCTTC
TRBD2 | TRBJ2-7 | TRBV5-4 | NA | CASSSGTRGTYEQYF | TGTGCCAGCAGCTCGGGGACTAGGGGAACCTACGAGCAGTACTTC
NA | TRBJ2-7 | TRBV4-1 | few | CASSQAYQGTYEQYF | TGCGCCAGCAGCCAAGCTTATCAGGGGACCTACGAGCAGTACTTC
TRBD2 | TRBJ2-3 | TRBV4-2 | NA | CASSQIAGERTDTQYF | TGTGCCAGCAGCCAAATAGCGGGGGAACGCACAGATACGCAGTATTTT
NA | TRBJ1-1 | TRBV28 | NA | CASSLIGARGTEAFF | TGTGCCAGCAGTTTAATAGGGGCGCGAGGCACTGAAGCTTTCTTT
TRBD1 | TRBJ1-1 | TRBV13 | NA | CASSFNRGLTEAFF | TGTGCCAGCAGCTTCAACAGGGGGCTTACTGAAGCTTTCTTT
NA | TRBJ2-3 | TRBV5-1 | once | CASSLMVSSDTQYF | TGCGCCAGCAGCTTGATGGTTAGCTCAGATACGCAGTATTTT
TRBD1 | TRBJ2-3 | TRBV4-1 | NA | CASSQYGTGGADTQYF | TGCGCCAGCAGCCAATACGGGACAGGGGGCGCAGATACGCAGTATTTT
TRBD2 | TRBJ2-5 | TRBV6-2/TRBV6-3 | NA | CASSRSGGAQETQYF | TGTGCCAGCAGTCGTAGCGGGGGGGCCCAAGAGACCCAGTACTTC
NA | TRBJ1-6 | TRBV5-1 | few | CASSPGGNSPLHF | TGCGCCAGCAGCCCGGGGGGAAATTCACCCCTCCACTTT
TRBD1 | TRBJ1-2 | TRBV30 | NA | CAWRSIRDRSGGYTF | TGTGCCTGGAGGTCTATACGGGACAGGTCGGGGGGCTACACCTTC
NA | TRBJ1-6 | TRBV18 | NA | CASSLDRPSNSPLHF | TGTGCCAGCTCACTAGACAGACCTAGTAATTCACCCCTCCACTTT
NA | TRBJ1-5 | TRBV19 | NA | CASSIGREQPQHF | TGTGCCAGTAGTATAGGGCGGGAACAGCCCCAGCATTTT
TRBD1 | TRBJ2-7 | TRBV6-5 | NA | CASRKQGAYEQYF | TGTGCCAGCAGAAAACAGGGGGCCTACGAGCAGTACTTC
NA | TRBJ2-1 | TRBV6-1 | NA | CASSEPGMANEQFF | TGTGCCAGCAGTGAACCAGGGATGGCCAATGAGCAGTTCTTC
NA | TRBJ1-6 | TRBV2 | NA | CASSNGPLNSPLHF | TGTGCCAGCAGTAACGGACCCCTAAATTCACCCCTCCACTTT
TRBD2 | TRBJ2-1 | TRBV19 | NA | CASRTSGGYLEQFF | TGTGCCAGTCGGACTAGCGGGGGGTACCTTGAGCAGTTCTTC
NA | TRBJ1-2 | TRBV30 | NA | CAWRVGESRSTMGYTF | TGTGCCTGGAGGGTAGGGGAAAGTCGGTCCACTATGGGCTACACCTTC